Presented here are 13 T cell receptor beta chains from one specimen sequenced in a study of shared clonotypes between healthy human individuals. Clones were sequenced by immunoSEQ multiplex PCR, and TCRdb holds only the in-frame ones, with some missing. The sample has about 1.4 million clones; around 95% are singletons. Sequenced sample: naive CD4+ T cells sorted from blood. As for subset: CD45RA+ positively selected. The receptors were sampled from a man under 40 in good health.

The V call is TRBV5-6, the J call TRBJ1-2; D might be TRBD1 (5 bases). Germline values: CDR1 SGHDT, CDR2 YYEEEE. The CDR3 is 15 residues long. Trimming cost V 0 bases and J 0 bases, with 9 bases left between them. The CDR3 bases are TGTGCCAGCAGCTTGGTGGGGGGTCCTAACTATGGCTACACCTTC. Protein sequence: CASSLVGGPNYGYTF.

Comments on this clone: The sample holds other DNA sequences that translate to the same CDR3. The chain combines TRBV9 with TRBJ2-6; D might be TRBD1 (6 bases). Germline CDR1 is SGDLS and CDR2 is YYNGEE. V lost 7 bases and J lost 2, with 7 bases in between. CDR3 length: 13 residues. The CDR3 spells CASRQAGANVLTF. In nucleotides, the CDR3 is TGTGCCAGCCGACAGGCTGGGGCCAACGTCCTGACTTTC.

The rearrangement links TRBV2 to TRBJ1-5, with D uncertain. The CDR3 runs 12 residues. Trimming shortened V by 4 bases and J by 6 bases, and 7 bases separated the two germline ends. In germline, CDR1 is SNHLY, CDR2 FYNNEI. The DNA for the CDR3 is TGTGCCAGCAGTGTAGGAGGTCAGCCCCAGCATTTT. This gives the protein CASSVGGQPQHF.

On this clone itself: A read error may produce the germline difference seen at one junction end. This rearrangement joins TRBV11-2 to TRBJ2-7; 8 bases align to TRBD2. The CDR3 has 14 residues. Germline CDR1 is SGHAT and CDR2 is FQNNGV. The DNA of the CDR3 is TGTGCCAGCAGGTTAGCGGGAACCACGTACGAGCAGTACTTC. This gives the protein CASRLAGTTYEQYF.

Remarks on this clone: The identical CDR3 is also encoded by other nucleotide sequences in the sample. The gene calls are TRBV19 and TRBJ2-3; weak D call: TRBD2 (5 bases). Germline V gives CDR1 LNHDA, CDR2 SQIVND (reference sequence). The CDR3 is 14 residues long. V lost 2 bases, J lost 3 bases, and 9 bases lay in between. The CDR3 spells CASSISGGTDTQYF. The CDR3 DNA follows: TGTGCCAGTAGTATAAGCGGCGGGACAGATACGCAGTATTTT.

The V gene is TRBV5-1, the J gene TRBJ2-2; TRBD2 aligns across 8 bases. CDR3 length equals 17 residues. Germline trimming cut 0 bases from V and 5 bases from J; bases unmatched to any gene: 9. CDR1 is SGHRS, CDR2 YFSETQ, per germline. CDR3 in DNA: TGCGCCAGCAGCTTGGGTAGCGGTAGCGGGAAAACCGGGGAGCTGTTTTTT. Translation: CASSLGSGSGKTGELFF.

The chain joins TRBV25-1 to TRBJ1-2, with D possibly TRBD1 on 6 matching bases. The germline V and J ends were trimmed by 3 bases and 6 bases, with 11 bases remaining between them. Germline V CDR1 and CDR2: MGHDK, SYGVNS. This CDR3 is 13 amino acids long. CDR3 DNA: TGTGCCAGCAGTGACGGGGGCTTGGATGGCTACACCTTC. As protein: CASSDGGLDGYTF.

This clone was counted a single time. The gene calls are TRBV29-1 and TRBJ1-5; D is unclear. The CDR3 spans 13 residues. Germline V CDR1 and CDR2: SQVTM, ANQGSEA. The ends were cut back, 4 bases at V and 0 bases at J, with 7 bases in the middle. CDR3 DNA: TGCAGCGTTGTGACACATAGCAATCAGCCCCAGCATTTT. Translating gives CSVVTHSNQPQHF.

This clone was seen only once. The genes are TRBV28 and TRBJ2-7; 8 bases line up with TRBD1. Germline-derived CDR1 and CDR2 are MDHEN and SYDVKM. CDR3 length: 15 amino acids. J lost 2 bases, V lost 2 bases, and 5 bases had no gene match. In nucleotides, the CDR3 is TGTGCCAGCAGTTTAAGGGTACAGGGGGCCTACGAGCAGTACTTC. Translation: CASSLRVQGAYEQYF.

The chain joins TRBV9 to TRBJ2-1, with TRBD2 matching over 9 bases. CDR1 and CDR2 (germline): SGDLS, YYNGEE. The junction had 7 bases not matched to a gene; V was cut back by 0 bases and J by 9 bases. There are 15 residues in the CDR3. CDR3 loop: CASSVVPSGNLEQFF. Written as DNA, the CDR3 is TGTGCCAGCAGCGTAGTTCCTAGCGGGAATCTTGAGCAGTTCTTC.

The chain uses TRBV29-1 and TRBJ2-5, with 7 bases aligning to TRBD2. Germline lookup yields CDR1 SQVTM and CDR2 ANQGSEA. Trimming at V came to 4 bases and at J to 3 bases, leaving 8 bases not matched to a gene. The CDR3 is 14 amino acids. The chain's CDR3 is CSVAGRLTKETQYF. CDR3 sequence (DNA): TGCAGCGTTGCCGGGAGGCTGACAAAAGAGACCCAGTACTTC.

The gene calls are TRBV11-2 and TRBJ2-3, with D possibly being TRBD2 (5 bases). The CDR3 consists of 14 residues. Trimming stripped 2 bases from V and 4 bases from J, with 10 bases between. The germline CDR1 and CDR2 sequences are SGHAT and FQNNGV. The CDR3: CASSLSGRADTQYF. CDR3 DNA: TGTGCCAGCAGCTTATCGGGAAGGGCAGATACGCAGTATTTT.

This clone was observed once. This chain uses TRBV4-3 with TRBJ2-7; D gene unclear. The CDR3 totals 17 residues. Trimming removed 4 bases at V and 0 bases at J, with 19 bases between. Germline loops: CDR1 LGHNA, CDR2 YSLEER. CDR3 in amino acids: CASSRARGSANSYEQYF. The CDR3 region has the DNA TGCGCCAGCAGCCGCGCCCGTGGAAGCGCGAACTCCTACGAGCAGTACTTC.